Presented here are 8 T cell receptor beta chains from one specimen sequenced in a study of blood T cell repertoires in COVID-19 (dated by TCRdb to about 2020). Receptors were amplified or captured by the immunoSEQ multiplex PCR assay. What TCRdb holds here is the immuneACCESS table cut down to in-frame rearrangements. Part of the clones is not present; checked against another copy, under half of the missing clones reflect an unresolved V gene, and the others are unexplained. Recorded for this sample are 150,000 to 200,000 clones; 88% of them occurred a single time. Roughly 2% of the sample lies in the top ten. The sequenced sample was peripheral blood. These receptors were obtained from a man aged 45-65 years who had recovered from COVID-19.

The chain joins TRBV6-5 to TRBJ2-6, with D tentatively TRBD1 (5 bases). V was trimmed by 3 bases and J by 4 bases, leaving 10 bases between them. Germline loops: CDR1 MNHEY, CDR2 SVGAGI. This CDR3 contains 15 residues. The CDR3 sequence: CASSYVGLGANVLTF. The CDR3 DNA reads as TGTGCCAGCAGTTATGTGGGGCTAGGGGCCAACGTCCTGACTTTC.

The chain employs TRBV10-2 and TRBJ2-7; 9 bases line up with TRBD2. J lost 5 bases, V lost 6 bases, and 8 bases had no gene match. The germline CDR1 and CDR2 sequences are WSHSY and SAAADI. The CDR3 spans 14 residues. The CDR3 here is CASRPLAGVDEQYF. DNA of the CDR3: TGCGCCAGCAGACCTTTAGCGGGAGTCGACGAGCAGTACTTC.

This chain uses TRBV11-2 with TRBJ2-4; 12 nucleotides match TRBD1. The CDR3 is made up of 16 amino acids. V trimming: 1 base; J trimming: 9 bases; junction bases outside the gene matches: 7. From germline, CDR1 is SGHAT and CDR2 FQNNGV. The CDR3 loop is CASSLGGTGGAGIQYF. Written as DNA, the CDR3 is TGTGCCAGCAGCTTAGGGGGGACAGGGGGCGCGGGCATTCAGTACTTC.

The gene calls are TRBV4-2 and TRBJ2-3, with 10 bases that match TRBD1. The germline gives CDR1 LGHNA, CDR2 YNFKEQ. With 3 bases clipped from V and 1 base from J, the junction kept 4 bases outside the gene matches. CDR3 length: 16 residues. Here the CDR3 reads CASSQGTGVGTDTQYF. CDR3 sequence (DNA): TGTGCCAGCAGCCAGGGGACAGGGGTAGGCACAGATACGCAGTATTTT.

V is TRBV24-1 and J is TRBJ1-1; possible D gene TRBD1, 5 bases. V was cut by 4 bases and J by 0 bases, with 5 bases left in between. This CDR3 has 13 amino acids. Germline-derived CDR1 and CDR2 are KGHDR and SFDVKD. DNA of the CDR3: TGTGCCACCAGTGAACAGGTGAACACTGAAGCTTTCTTT. Translation: CATSEQVNTEAFF.

Only one count was recorded for this clone. The chain uses TRBV15 and TRBJ1-2; the match to TRBD1 covers 12 bases. The V segment lost 1 base and the J segment 4 bases; nucleotides outside the gene matches: 4. CDR3 size: 16 residues. The germline gives CDR1 LNHNV, CDR2 YYDKDF (reference sequence). CDR3 loop: CATSRGGTGGGYGYTF. In DNA form, the CDR3 reads TGTGCCACCAGCAGAGGGGGGACAGGGGGCGGCTATGGCTACACCTTC.

This rearrangement joins TRBV19 to TRBJ2-1; 9 bases align to TRBD2. Germline trimming cut 2 bases from V and 6 bases from J; bases unmatched to any gene: 5. This CDR3 contains 15 residues. Germline V lookup: CDR1 LNHDA, CDR2 SQIVND (reference sequence). This CDR3 is CASSIISGGSNEQFF. CDR3 in DNA: TGTGCCAGTAGTATAATTAGCGGGGGATCCAATGAGCAGTTCTTC.

This chain links TRBV5-1 with TRBJ1-2; 7 bases agree with TRBD1. The CDR3 runs 13 residues. V shed 2 bases, J shed 6 bases, and the junction held 4 bases outside the gene matches. The V gene's germline CDR1 is SGHRS and CDR2 YFSETQ. In DNA form, the CDR3 reads TGCGCCAGCAGCTTTGAAGGGACAGATGGCTACACCTTC. Its translation: CASSFEGTDGYTF.